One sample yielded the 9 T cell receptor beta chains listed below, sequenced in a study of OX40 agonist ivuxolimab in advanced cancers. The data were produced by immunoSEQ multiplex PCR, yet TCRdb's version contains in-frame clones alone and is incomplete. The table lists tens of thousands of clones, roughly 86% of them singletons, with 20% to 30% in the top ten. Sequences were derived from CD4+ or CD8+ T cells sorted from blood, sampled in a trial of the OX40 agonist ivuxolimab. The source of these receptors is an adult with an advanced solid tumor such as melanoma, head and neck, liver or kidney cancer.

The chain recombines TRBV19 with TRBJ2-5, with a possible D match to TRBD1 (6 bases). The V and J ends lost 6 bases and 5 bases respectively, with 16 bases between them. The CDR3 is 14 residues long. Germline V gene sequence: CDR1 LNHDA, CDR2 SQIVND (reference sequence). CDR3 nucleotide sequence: TGTGCCAGTAGACAACAGGGAAGACTGGAGACCCAGTACTTC. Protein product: CASRQQGRLETQYF.

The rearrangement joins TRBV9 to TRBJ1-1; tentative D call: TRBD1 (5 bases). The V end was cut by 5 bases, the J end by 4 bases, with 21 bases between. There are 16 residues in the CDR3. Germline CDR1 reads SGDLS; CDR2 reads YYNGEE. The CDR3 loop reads CASSPRSGGSGTEAFF. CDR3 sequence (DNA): TGTGCCAGCAGTCCTAGGTCGGGGGGGTCGGGCACTGAAGCTTTCTTT.

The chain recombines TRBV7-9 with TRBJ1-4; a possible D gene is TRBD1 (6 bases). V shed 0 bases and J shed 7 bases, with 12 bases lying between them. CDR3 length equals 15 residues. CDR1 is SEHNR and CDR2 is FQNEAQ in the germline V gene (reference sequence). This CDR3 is CASSLADRRGEKLFF. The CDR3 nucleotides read TGTGCCAGCAGCTTAGCGGACAGAAGGGGTGAAAAACTGTTTTTT.

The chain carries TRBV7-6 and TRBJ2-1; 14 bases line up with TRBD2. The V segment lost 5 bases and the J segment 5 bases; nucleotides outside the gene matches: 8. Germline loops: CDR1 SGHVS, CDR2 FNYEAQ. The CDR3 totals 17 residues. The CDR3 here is CASSPRLAGGPNNEQFF. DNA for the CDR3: TGTGCCAGCAGCCCCCGACTAGCGGGAGGGCCTAACAATGAGCAGTTCTTC.

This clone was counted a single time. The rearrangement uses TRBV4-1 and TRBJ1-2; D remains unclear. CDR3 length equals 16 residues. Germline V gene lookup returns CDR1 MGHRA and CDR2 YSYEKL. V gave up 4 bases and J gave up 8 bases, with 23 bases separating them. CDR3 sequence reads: CASSPPPKGGLEGYTF. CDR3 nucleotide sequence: TGCGCCAGCAGCCCCCCGCCGAAGGGAGGGTTGGAGGGCTACACCTTC.

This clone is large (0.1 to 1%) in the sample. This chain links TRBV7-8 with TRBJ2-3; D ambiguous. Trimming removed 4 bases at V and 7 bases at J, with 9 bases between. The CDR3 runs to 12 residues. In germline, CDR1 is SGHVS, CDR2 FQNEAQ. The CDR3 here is CASSSLSNTQYF. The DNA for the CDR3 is TGTGCCAGCAGCTCACTTTCCAATACGCAGTATTTT.

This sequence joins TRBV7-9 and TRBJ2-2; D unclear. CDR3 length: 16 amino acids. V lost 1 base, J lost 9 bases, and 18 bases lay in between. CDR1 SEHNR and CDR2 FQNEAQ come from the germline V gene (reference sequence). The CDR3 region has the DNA TGTGCCAGCAGCTTAGTGTTAGGGTCGATGCGCCGGGAGCTGTTTTTT. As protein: CASSLVLGSMRRELFF.

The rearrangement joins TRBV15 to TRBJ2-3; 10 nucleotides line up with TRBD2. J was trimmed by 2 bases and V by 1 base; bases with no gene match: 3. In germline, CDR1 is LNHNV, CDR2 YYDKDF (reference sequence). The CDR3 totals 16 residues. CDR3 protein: CATSRATSGYTDTQYF. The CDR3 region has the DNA TGTGCCACCAGCAGAGCGACTAGCGGGTACACAGATACGCAGTATTTT. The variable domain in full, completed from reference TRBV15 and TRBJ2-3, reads DAMVIQNPRYQVTQFGKPVTLSCSQTLNHNVMYWYQQKSSQAPKLLFHYYDKDFNNEADTPDNFQSRRPNTSFCFLDIRSPGLGDTAMYLCATSRATSGYTDTQYFGPGTRLTVL.

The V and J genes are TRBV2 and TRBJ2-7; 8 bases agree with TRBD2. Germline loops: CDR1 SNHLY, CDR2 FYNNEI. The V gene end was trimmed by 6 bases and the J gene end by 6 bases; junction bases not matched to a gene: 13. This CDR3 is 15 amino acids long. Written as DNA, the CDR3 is TGTGCCAGCAGGATTTCAGCGGGAGCTCAGCCCGAGCAGTACTTC. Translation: CASRISAGAQPEQYF.